This T cell receptor (beta chain) was recovered during a study of identical twins. TCRdb recomputed calls from the 5' RACE reads with MiXCR, one row per CDR3 protein. This table has 690,000 or so distinct CDR3 sequences, around 6.1% appearing once. The sample holds a few counts of this clonotype. Its target is unknown. Study-level points and caveats: Beta clonotypes that were abundant in cord blood contained fewer insertions, a pattern absent from memory repertoires.

Trimming removed 7 bases from V and 1 base from J, with 22 bases in between. CDR1 SQVTM and CDR2 ANQGSEA come from the germline V gene. CDR3 length equals 16 residues. The V gene is TRBV29-1, the J gene TRBJ1-2, with no clear D. The TCR sequence derives from a man between 18 and 29 years old in good health. The sequencing sample was made of naive T cells sorted from blood. This CDR3 is CSAHSNVLPDNYGYTF. The CDR3 region has the DNA TGCAGCGCCCATTCGAACGTCCTACCGGATAACTATGGCTACACCTTC.